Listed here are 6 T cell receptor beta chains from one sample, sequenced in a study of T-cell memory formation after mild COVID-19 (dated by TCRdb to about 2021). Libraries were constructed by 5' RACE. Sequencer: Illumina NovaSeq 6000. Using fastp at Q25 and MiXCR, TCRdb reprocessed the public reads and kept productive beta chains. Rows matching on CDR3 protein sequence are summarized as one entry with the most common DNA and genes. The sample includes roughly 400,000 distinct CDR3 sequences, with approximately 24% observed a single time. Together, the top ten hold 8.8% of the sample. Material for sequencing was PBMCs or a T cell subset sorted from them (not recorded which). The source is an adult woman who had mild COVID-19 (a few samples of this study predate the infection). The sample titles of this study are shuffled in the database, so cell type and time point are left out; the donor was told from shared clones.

For the CDR3, the DNA is TGTGCCAGCATGGAGGGACTCGGGCATGAGCAGTTCTTC. This codes for CASMEGLGHEQFF. The chain has TRBV6-5 and TRBJ2-1; maybe TRBD2 (6 bases). V was cut by 7 bases and J by 8 bases, with 15 bases left in between. CDR1 and CDR2 from the germline V gene are MNHEY and SVGAGI. The CDR3 has 13 amino acids.

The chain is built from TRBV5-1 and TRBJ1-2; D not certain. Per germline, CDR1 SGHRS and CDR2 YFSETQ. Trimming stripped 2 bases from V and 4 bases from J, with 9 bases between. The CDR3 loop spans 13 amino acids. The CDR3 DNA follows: TGCGCCAGCAGCTTATCAAGGAGCTATGGCTACACCTTC. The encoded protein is CASSLSRSYGYTF.

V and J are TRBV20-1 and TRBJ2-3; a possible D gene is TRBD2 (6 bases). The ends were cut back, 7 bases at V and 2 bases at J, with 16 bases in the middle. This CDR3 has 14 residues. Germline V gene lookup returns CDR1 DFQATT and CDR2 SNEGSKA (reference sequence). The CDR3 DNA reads TGCAGTGGTGCGGCGGGGTGGGTCACAGATACGCAGTATTTT. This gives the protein CSGAAGWVTDTQYF.

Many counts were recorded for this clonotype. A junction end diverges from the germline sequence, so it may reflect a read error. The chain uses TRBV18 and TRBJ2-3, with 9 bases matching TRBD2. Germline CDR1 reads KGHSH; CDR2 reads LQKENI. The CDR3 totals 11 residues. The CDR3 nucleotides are TGTGCCAGCTCCGCCGGGACTAGCACGAATTTT. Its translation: CASSAGTSTNF.

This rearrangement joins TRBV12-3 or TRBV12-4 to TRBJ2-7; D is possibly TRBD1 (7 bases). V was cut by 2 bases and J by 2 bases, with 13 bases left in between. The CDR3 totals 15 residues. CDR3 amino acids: CASSLQGGQTYEQYF. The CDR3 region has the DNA TGTGCCAGCAGTTTACAGGGGGGCCAGACCTACGAGCAGTACTTC.

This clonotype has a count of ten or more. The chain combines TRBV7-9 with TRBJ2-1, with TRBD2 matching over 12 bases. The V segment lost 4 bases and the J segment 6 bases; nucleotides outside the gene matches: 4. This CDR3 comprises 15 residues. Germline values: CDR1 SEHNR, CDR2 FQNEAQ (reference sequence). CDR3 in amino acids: CASSWTSGVFNEQFF. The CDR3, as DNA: TGTGCCAGCAGCTGGACTAGCGGGGTATTCAATGAGCAGTTCTTC. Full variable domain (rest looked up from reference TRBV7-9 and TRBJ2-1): DTGVSQNPRHKITKRGQNVTFRCDPISEHNRLYWYRQTLGQGPEFLTYFQNEAQLEKSRLLSDRFSAERPKGSFSTLEIQRTEQGDSAMYLCASSWTSGVFNEQFFGPGTRLTVL.